Listed here are 16 T cell receptor beta chains from one sample, sequenced in a study of OX40 agonist ivuxolimab in advanced cancers. Sequencing was performed with immunoSEQ multiplex PCR; in TCRdb, only in-frame clones are kept and a portion is missing. The sample consists of tens of thousands of clones, around 88% of them appearing once. This specimen consisted of CD4+ or CD8+ T cells sorted from blood, obtained in a trial of the OX40 agonist ivuxolimab. These TCRs come from an adult with an advanced solid tumor such as melanoma, head and neck, liver or kidney cancer.

This chain links TRBV2 with TRBJ1-1, with no clear D. This CDR3 is built from 16 residues. The V and J ends lost 4 bases and 8 bases respectively, with 23 bases between them. The V gene's germline CDR1 is SNHLY and CDR2 FYNNEI. The CDR3 region is CASSGSAFSDYREAFF. The CDR3 DNA is TGTGCCAGCAGTGGCTCGGCCTTCAGTGACTATAGAGAAGCTTTCTTT.

The chain joins TRBV14 to TRBJ1-1, with D perhaps TRBD1 (5 bases). From germline, CDR1 is SGHDN and CDR2 FVKESK. The CDR3 consists of 15 residues. V was pared by 0 bases and J by 1 base, with 9 bases between. CDR3 nucleotides: TGTGCCAGCAGCCAAGATGTCAGGGAGAACACTGAAGCTTTCTTT. Residues: CASSQDVRENTEAFF.

The chain recombines TRBV9 with TRBJ2-3; D gene ambiguous. Germline V gene lookup returns CDR1 SGDLS and CDR2 YYNGEE. CDR3 length: 12 amino acids. V was cut by 0 bases and J by 6 bases, with 5 bases left in between. The CDR3 sequence is CASSVGADTQYF. CDR3 DNA sequence: TGTGCCAGCAGCGTAGGAGCGGATACGCAGTATTTT.

The chain uses TRBV7-3 and TRBJ2-3; 10 nucleotides agree with TRBD1. The V segment lost 2 bases and the J segment 3 bases; nucleotides outside the gene matches: 14. The CDR3 loop spans 19 amino acids. Germline CDR1 and CDR2: SGHTA and FQGTGA. CDR3: CASSLYPPRTGGGTDTQYF. The CDR3 DNA follows: TGTGCCAGCAGCTTATACCCCCCCCGGACAGGGGGGGGGACAGATACGCAGTATTTT.

The V gene is TRBV2, the J gene TRBJ2-7, with 13 bases that match TRBD2. Germline V gives CDR1 SNHLY, CDR2 FYNNEI. The CDR3 length is 14 residues. With 5 bases clipped from V and 7 bases from J, the junction kept 5 bases outside the gene matches. The CDR3 region is CASSPPGLAGEQYF. CDR3 DNA sequence: TGTGCCAGCAGTCCCCCGGGACTAGCGGGAGAGCAGTACTTC.

V usage is TRBV20-1 and J usage is TRBJ2-7; 8 bases agree with TRBD2. The V and J ends lost 8 bases and 4 bases, in that order; junction bases with no gene match: 4. The CDR3 runs 11 residues. Germline V gene lookup returns CDR1 DFQATT and CDR2 SNEGSKA (reference sequence). CDR3: CSPREGYEQYF. Here the CDR3 DNA reads TGCAGTCCCCGGGAGGGGTACGAGCAGTACTTC.

This sequence joins TRBV6-5 and TRBJ2-2; D is unresolved. This CDR3 contains 13 residues. Germline lookup yields CDR1 MNHEY and CDR2 SVGAGI. Deletions cut 10 bases from V and 8 bases from J, with 17 bases between. CDR3 residues: CAKGRDAVGELFF. CDR3 nucleotide sequence: TGTGCCAAGGGTAGGGATGCAGTGGGGGAGCTGTTTTTT.

This rearrangement joins TRBV9 to TRBJ2-1; maybe TRBD2 (6 bases). V lost 0 bases and J 9 bases, leaving 10 bases between the germline ends. The CDR3 consists of 13 residues. CDR1 and CDR2 from the germline V gene are SGDLS and YYNGEE. The chain's CDR3 is CASSVDAGTEQFF. The CDR3 DNA reads as TGTGCCAGCAGCGTAGATGCGGGGACTGAGCAGTTCTTC.

The V call is TRBV6-5, the J call TRBJ2-1; the match to TRBD2 covers 10 bases. V shed 4 bases, J shed 4 bases, and the junction held 1 base outside the gene matches. There are 14 residues in the CDR3. Germline-derived CDR1 and CDR2 are MNHEY and SVGAGI. CDR3 in amino acids: CASSLTSGYNEQFF. The CDR3, as DNA: TGTGCCAGCAGTTTGACTAGCGGGTACAATGAGCAGTTCTTC.

The chain links TRBV6-4 to TRBJ2-3, with 9 bases matching TRBD1. V lost 4 bases to trimming and J lost 5 bases; unmatched junction nucleotides: 7. Germline values: CDR1 MRHNA, CDR2 SNTAGT. This CDR3 is 15 amino acids long. The CDR3 is CASSVRTGDQDTQYF. The CDR3 DNA is TGTGCCAGCAGTGTCCGGACAGGGGATCAAGATACGCAGTATTTT.

This clone was seen a single time. The chain links TRBV11-2 to TRBJ1-6, with D unresolved. Germline V lookup: CDR1 SGHAT, CDR2 FQNNGV. The V gene lost 0 bases and the J gene lost 8 bases, with 8 bases spanning the gap. The CDR3 loop spans 14 amino acids. The CDR3: CASSLEEGYSPLHF. The CDR3 coding sequence is TGTGCCAGCAGCTTAGAAGAGGGCTATTCACCCCTCCACTTT.

This clone has just a few counts. DNA for the CDR3: TGTGCCAGCAGCTTCCCCGGGACTGAGCAGTTCTTC. This translates into CASSFPGTEQFF. V usage is TRBV7-9 and J usage is TRBJ2-1; D assignment may be TRBD1 or TRBD2 (5 bases each). Germline loops: CDR1 SEHNR, CDR2 FQNEAQ (reference sequence). The CDR3 spans 12 residues. V was trimmed by 3 bases and J by 9 bases, leaving 9 bases between them. Full variable domain (remainder filled in from reference TRBV7-9 and TRBJ2-1): DTGVSQNPRHKITKRGQNVTFRCDPISEHNRLYWYRQTLGQGPEFLTYFQNEAQLEKSRLLSDRFSAERPKGSFSTLEIQRTEQGDSAMYLCASSFPGTEQFFGPGTRLTVL.

As concerns this clone: Sequence at one end of the junction differs from germline and may be a read error. Other DNA sequences in the same sample also yield this CDR3. The rearrangement links TRBV27 to TRBJ2-6; a weak D match, TRBD1 (5 bases). This CDR3 has 15 residues. Per the germline V gene, CDR1 is MNHEY and CDR2 is SMNVEV (reference sequence). The CDR3 loop reads CASSLRVSGANVLTF. CDR3 DNA sequence: TGTGCCAGCAGTTTAAGGGTCTCTGGGGCAAACGTCCTGACTTTC.

V and J are TRBV5-6 and TRBJ1-2; the D is unclear. The CDR3 loop spans 14 amino acids. V was pared by 0 bases and J by 4 bases, with 10 bases between. The V gene's germline CDR1 is SGHDT and CDR2 YYEEEE. CDR3 sequence: CASSLDLGVYGYTF. DNA for the CDR3: TGTGCCAGCAGCTTGGATCTTGGGGTCTATGGCTACACCTTC.

J is TRBJ2-7 and V is TRBV28, with D perhaps matching TRBD1 (5 bases). Germline V gene lookup returns CDR1 MDHEN and CDR2 SYDVKM. This CDR3 comprises 13 residues. V lost 8 bases and J 3 bases, leaving 14 bases between the germline ends. The CDR3, as DNA: TGTGCCAGCGAGAGCAGGGTTTTCTACGAGCAGTACTTC. Protein sequence: CASESRVFYEQYF.

The chain is built from TRBV6-5 and TRBJ1-1; no reliable D call. Trimming took 4 bases from V and 6 from J, leaving 9 bases between them. This CDR3 is 12 amino acids long. In germline, CDR1 is MNHEY, CDR2 SVGAGI. CDR3 loop: CASSSGGPEAFF. CDR3 nucleotide sequence: TGTGCCAGCAGTTCGGGAGGGCCTGAAGCTTTCTTT.